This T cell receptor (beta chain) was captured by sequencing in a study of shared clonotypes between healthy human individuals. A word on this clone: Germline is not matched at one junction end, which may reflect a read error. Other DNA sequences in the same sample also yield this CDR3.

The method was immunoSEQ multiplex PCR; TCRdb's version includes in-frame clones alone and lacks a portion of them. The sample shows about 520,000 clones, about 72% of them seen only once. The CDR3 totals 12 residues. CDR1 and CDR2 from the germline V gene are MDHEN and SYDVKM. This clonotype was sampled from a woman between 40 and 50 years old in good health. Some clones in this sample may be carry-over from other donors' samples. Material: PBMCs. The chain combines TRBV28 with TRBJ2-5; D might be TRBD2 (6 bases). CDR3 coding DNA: TGCGCCAGCAGTATGGGGGGTTGGACCCAGTACTTC. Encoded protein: CASSMGGWTQYF. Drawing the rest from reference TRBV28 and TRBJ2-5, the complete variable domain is DVKVTQSSRYLVKRTGEKVFLECVQDMDHENMFWYRQDPGLGLRLIYFSYDVKMKEKGDIPEGYSVSREKKERFSLILESASTNQTSMYLCASSMGGWTQYFGPGTRLLVL.